The rows below give T cell receptor beta chains drawn from one sample of a study of shared clonotypes between healthy human individuals. Data came from immunoSEQ multiplex PCR; TCRdb stores just in-frame clones and leaves some out. The table includes 1.4 million or so clones, just under 99% detected once. Sequencing was performed on naive CD4+ T cells sorted from blood. These receptor sequences come from a young man in good health. The conserved cysteine and the conserved F or W are not part of the CDR3 here.

V | CDR3
TRBV28 | ASSLRQGHEKLF
TRBV18 | ASSPGAGEPQH
TRBV7-8 | ASSLETRSYEQY
TRBV5-6 | ASSLTRWYSNQPQH
TRBV28 | ASKLGESPEQF
TRBV11-2 | ASSLAVRLAGFYEQY
TRBV6-5 | ATSRGGEKLF
TRBV9 | ASSPRSVLTGELF
TRBV29-1 | SAGSGRWGYEQY
TRBV18 | ASSPLAGGLITDTQY
TRBV6-4 | ASSGDSGANVLT
TRBV7-3 | ASSSDPDTEAF
TRBV18 | ASSGDRFLSEQY
TRBV5-4 | ASSDYNTGELF
TRBV25-1 | ASAGNSYEQY
TRBV7-2 | ASSTTGGRRDEQF